This T cell receptor (beta chain) appears in the sequencing data of a study of T cell responses to AZD1222 COVID-19 vaccine (dated by TCRdb to about 2021). Some background on the complete study: AZD1222 recipients whose second dose came at about 4 weeks and those whose second dose came at about 12 weeks were combined into one group, since spike-specific TCR depth and breadth did not differ between the two schedules. TCR sequencing was performed for approximately 240 trial participants, of whom about 200 were given two doses of AZD1222 and around 25 were given two doses of MenACWY control vaccine. Trial participants were enrolled by age into subgroups of 18-55, 56-69 and 70-plus years, and about 150, 27 and 61 TCR-sequenced participants, respectively, were included in these subgroups.

The time point label of this sample denotes: baseline before first vaccination. Vaccinee samples were obtained from the UK trials COV001 and COV002, which included a single-blind randomized controlled phase 2/3 trial of AZD1222 (ChAdOx1 nCoV-19) in healthy adults. For TCRbeta chain sequencing, PBMC samples from trial participants were taken at day 0 and at day 28 after the second dose. Findings and caveats that apply to the study as a whole: Only five or six AZD1222 recipients were SARS-CoV-2 seropositive at baseline, limiting conclusions about previously exposed vaccinees. A significant rise in spike-specific TCR breadth and depth was observed after two AZD1222 doses relative to day 0 and relative to MenACWY recipients. The 56-69-year group was small, and its depth increase did not reach significance, likely because of low power. CD4 TCRs associated with the vaccine covered the entire spike protein, and the dominant responses were in regions 160-218 and 743-854. Because no samples from the day 14 peak response were available, repertoires could be characterized only after the peak T cell response. Epitopes outside the regions mutated in the B.1.351 and B.1.1.7 variants were reportedly recognized by nearly half of the unique spike-specific TCRs. Most participants were white British and females outnumbered males, and the authors suggested that clonal diversity may have been underestimated.

As concerns this clone: It has no known antigen specificity. Base qualities are missing; no much larger clone stands one base away.

V is clipped by 0 bases and J by 4 bases, and the sequence between their germline boundaries is 18 bases long. The CDR3 covers 17 residues, taking in both the cysteine and the phenylalanine. The entry retains the CDR3 DNA only, 51 bases that are in frame from base 1. The germline V gene provides CDR1 MNHEY and CDR2 SVGEGT. The CDR3 regions of human TCRbeta chains were analyzed by immunosequencing. Turning to the authors' computational methods: TCRs in the repertoires were matched against a reference library of SARS-CoV-2-specific TCRs that had been generated with the MIRA antigen-specificity platform. Breadth was defined as the fraction of unique TCRs that were SARS-CoV-2-associated. Depth was defined as the fraction of total T cells that were SARS-CoV-2-associated. Using the MIRA data, every spike-specific TCR was mapped to the spike region that the TCR reacted to and assigned to either a CD4 or a CD8 class. Log10-transformed breadth and depth values were compared by one-way ANOVA with Sidak's multiple comparisons tests. TCRdb stores this immuneACCESS table with in-frame sequences only. Part of the clones is absent; in the studies checked, under half of the shortfall reflects unresolved V genes, and no reason is known for the rest. The D gene and trimming were derived from the DNA, and the V and J assignments and clone size from that table. Present in this sample are roughly 100,000 clones, about nine tenths of which were seen just once. The ten largest clones capture 1.3% of the sample.

This sequence was found in an adult in good health. The source was peripheral blood, collected on day 0 of AZD1222 vaccination. Rearrangement joined TRBV6-2 or TRBV6-3 to TRBJ1-2; the D gene is possibly TRBD1, with 6 bases matching. DNA sequence: TGTGCCAGCAGTTACTCGAGAACAGGGCCAATCCCCTATGGCTACACCTTC. This encodes CASSYSRTGPIPYGYTF.